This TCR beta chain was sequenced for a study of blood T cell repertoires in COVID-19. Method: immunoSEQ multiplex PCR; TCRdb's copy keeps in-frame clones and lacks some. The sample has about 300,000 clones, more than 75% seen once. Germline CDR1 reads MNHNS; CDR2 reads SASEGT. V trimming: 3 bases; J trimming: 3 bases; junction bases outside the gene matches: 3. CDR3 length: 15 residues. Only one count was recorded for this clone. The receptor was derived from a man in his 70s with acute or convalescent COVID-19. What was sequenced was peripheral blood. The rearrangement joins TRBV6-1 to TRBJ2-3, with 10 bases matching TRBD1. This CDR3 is CASSDRDRGTDTQYF. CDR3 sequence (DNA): TGTGCCAGCAGTGACCGGGACAGGGGTACAGATACGCAGTATTTT.